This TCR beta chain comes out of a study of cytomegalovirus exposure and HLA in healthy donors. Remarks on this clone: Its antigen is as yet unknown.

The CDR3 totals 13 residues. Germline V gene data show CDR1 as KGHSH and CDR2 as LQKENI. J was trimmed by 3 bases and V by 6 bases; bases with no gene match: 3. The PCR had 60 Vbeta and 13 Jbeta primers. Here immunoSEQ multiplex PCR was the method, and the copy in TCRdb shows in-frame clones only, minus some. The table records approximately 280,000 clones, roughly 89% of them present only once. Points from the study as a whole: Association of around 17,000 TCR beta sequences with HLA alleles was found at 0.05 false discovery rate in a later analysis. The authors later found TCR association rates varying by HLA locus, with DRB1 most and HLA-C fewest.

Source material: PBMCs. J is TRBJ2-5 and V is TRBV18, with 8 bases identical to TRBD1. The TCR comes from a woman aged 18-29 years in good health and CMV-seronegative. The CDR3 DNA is TGTGCCAGCTCGACGGACAGGGAAGAGACCCAGTACTTC. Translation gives CASSTDREETQYF.